This T cell receptor (beta chain) was captured by sequencing in a study of T cells in women clearing cervical HPV infection. Overall study context: Control women cleared a single incident HPV16 infection within 12 months. Study conclusions and caveats: Richness plus V gene abundances separated cases from controls with AUC around 0.8. It is unknown whether associations predate infection; no effector/memory or HPV-specific sorting. Repertoire richness, not evenness, was significantly elevated in CIN3+ cases versus controls.

This clone ranks as medium-sized in terms of frequency. The target antigen is unknown. From the germline J gene comes the end of the CDR3, since the read stops 3 residues before it. The V segment lost 5 bases and the J segment 3 bases; nucleotides outside the gene matches: 3. This CDR3 region has 14 residues. Germline V gene sequence: CDR1 SSHAT, CDR2 FNYEAQ (reference sequence). The assay was immunoSEQ multiplex PCR, and TCRdb's table has in-frame clones only and misses some. Here the sample table reports about 31,000 clones. The chain combines TRBV7-7 with TRBJ2-2; 7 positions agree with TRBD2. Sequencing used blood buffy coat. The source is a woman aged 18 to 75 with a cervical HPV16 infection that either progressed to CIN3+ or cleared (not recorded which). CDR3: CASSSGTYTGELFF. CDR3 bases read: TGTGCCAGCAGCAGCGGGACCTACACCGGGGAG.